The 5 T cell receptor beta chains given below trace back to one sample, sequenced in a study of blood T cell repertoires in COVID-19. Clones were read by immunoSEQ multiplex PCR, and TCRdb kept only the in-frame ones, dropping some. The data hold 250,000 to 300,000 clones, with nearly 90% observed a single time. Sequencing was carried out using PBMCs or T cells enriched from blood (not recorded which). The receptors originated from an older woman who had recovered from COVID-19.

The chain recombines TRBV5-1 with TRBJ2-5; 10 bases are a match to TRBD2. V lost 0 bases and J lost 5; bases outside the gene matches: 10. Germline assignment: CDR1 SGHRS and CDR2 YFSETQ. The CDR3 totals 17 residues. CDR3 nucleotides: TGCGCCAGCAGCTTGGTAGCGGGGGGCCCGGTTGAGGAGACCCAGTACTTC. This gives the protein CASSLVAGGPVEETQYF.

The chain has TRBV7-8 and TRBJ1-1, with D possibly TRBD1 on 6 matching bases. There are 13 residues in the CDR3. The germline V and J ends were trimmed by 1 base and 4 bases, with 7 bases remaining between them. Germline CDR1 reads SGHVS; CDR2 reads FQNEAQ. The CDR3: CASSLGGGTEAFF. CDR3 nucleotide sequence: TGTGCCAGCAGCTTAGGAGGGGGCACTGAAGCTTTCTTT.

The chain joins TRBV18 to TRBJ2-7, with D perhaps TRBD1 (6 bases). With 6 bases removed from V and 3 bases from J, the gap between germline ends came to 12 bases. The CDR3 has 13 amino acids. Germline V gives CDR1 KGHSH, CDR2 LQKENI. The CDR3 sequence: CASSRTEHYEQYF. CDR3 nucleotides: TGTGCCAGCTCCCGGACAGAACACTACGAGCAGTACTTC.

The J gene is TRBJ1-4, the V gene TRBV11-3; 8 bases are a match to TRBD1. V was clipped by 3 bases and J by 5 bases; unmatched bases: 2. Germline CDR1 SGHNT, CDR2 YENEEA. This CDR3 contains 14 residues. The CDR3: CASSLHRGNEKLFF. CDR3 in DNA: TGTGCCAGCAGCTTGCACAGGGGGAATGAAAAACTGTTTTTT. Based on the CDR3 plus reference TRBV11-3 and TRBJ1-4, the full variable domain is EAGVVQSPRYKIIEKKQPVAFWCNPISGHNTLYWYLQNLGQGPELLIRYENEEAVDDSQLPKDRFSAERLKGVDSTLKIQPAELGDSAVYLCASSLHRGNEKLFFGSGTQLSVL.

CDR3 in amino acids: CASSYSTGTEAFF. CDR3 in DNA: TGTGCCAGCAGTTACTCGACGGGTACTGAAGCTTTCTTT. V and J are TRBV6-5 and TRBJ1-1; D remains ambiguous. In germline, CDR1 is MNHEY, CDR2 SVGAGI. V was clipped by 0 bases and J by 5 bases, with 7 bases between them. The CDR3 covers 13 residues.